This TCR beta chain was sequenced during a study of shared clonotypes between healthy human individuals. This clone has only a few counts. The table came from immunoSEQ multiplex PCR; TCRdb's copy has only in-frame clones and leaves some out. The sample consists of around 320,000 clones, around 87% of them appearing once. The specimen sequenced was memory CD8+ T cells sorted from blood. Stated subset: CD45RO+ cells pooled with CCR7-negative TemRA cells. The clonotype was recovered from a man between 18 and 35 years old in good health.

The CDR3 loop reads CASSVVGGNTGELFF. The DNA of the CDR3 is TGTGCCAGCAGCGTAGTAGGCGGGAACACCGGGGAGCTGTTTTTT. The V call is TRBV9, the J call TRBJ2-2; D is uncertain. The CDR3 extends over 15 amino acids. Germline assignment: CDR1 SGDLS and CDR2 YYNGEE. With 0 bases removed from V and 1 base from J, the gap between germline ends came to 7 bases.